One sample yielded the 11 T cell receptor beta chains listed below, sequenced in a study of T cells after yellow fever vaccination. TCRdb reprocessed the 5' RACE reads with MiXCR, giving one entry per CDR3 protein. Here the sample spans about 350,000 distinct CDR3 sequences, 9.5% to 15% being singletons. Sequenced here: CD4+ T cells sorted from PBMCs, sampled 15 days after the yellow fever booster vaccination. The receptor set was obtained from a young man who received the YFV17D yellow fever vaccine.

The genes are TRBV12-3 or TRBV12-4 and TRBJ1-1; TRBD1 aligns across 11 bases. The CDR3 is made up of 15 amino acids. The junction had 4 bases not matched to a gene; V was cut back by 6 bases and J by 1 base. CDR3 sequence: CASRPGTGGNTEAFF. In nucleotides, the CDR3 is TGTGCCAGCAGGCCCGGGACAGGGGGGAACACTGAAGCTTTCTTT.

This sequence joins TRBV4-3 and TRBJ1-2; D may be TRBD1 (5 bases). Germline CDR1 is LGHNA and CDR2 is YSLEER. V was trimmed by 3 bases and J by 5 bases, leaving 16 bases between them. The CDR3 consists of 15 residues. CDR3 sequence (DNA): TGCGCCAGCAGCCAGGGGGGAGGCACGGCGTATGGCTACACCTTC. Translated: CASSQGGGTAYGYTF.

The rearrangement links TRBV5-4 to TRBJ2-2; 10 bases are shared with TRBD1. Germline V lookup: CDR1 SGHNT, CDR2 YYREEE (reference sequence). The trim removed 3 bases at V and 4 bases at J, leaving 6 bases unmatched. This CDR3 contains 16 residues. This chain's CDR3 is CASSSDRGLATGELFF. The DNA for the CDR3 is TGTGCCAGCAGCTCCGACAGGGGGCTGGCCACCGGGGAGCTGTTTTTT.

This clonotype is termed medium-sized. The chain has TRBV5-1 and TRBJ2-5; D is uncertain. The germline V and J ends were trimmed by 0 bases and 3 bases, with 9 bases remaining between them. This CDR3 has 14 residues. Germline assignment: CDR1 SGHRS and CDR2 YFSETQ. CDR3 sequence: CASSLGNGEETQYF. For the CDR3, the DNA is TGCGCCAGCAGCTTGGGGAATGGAGAAGAGACCCAGTACTTC.

The chain is built from TRBV12-3 or TRBV12-4 and TRBJ1-2; possibly TRBD1 for D (5 bases). This CDR3 has 12 residues. Trimming took 3 bases from V and 13 from J, leaving 15 bases between them. CDR3 in amino acids: CASSFWHRSSTF. The CDR3 nucleotides are TGTGCCAGCAGTTTTTGGCACAGGTCGTCCACCTTC.

Ten or more counts support this clonotype. This sequence joins TRBV18 and TRBJ1-2; weak D call: TRBD1 (6 bases). The CDR3 length is 12 residues. CDR1 is KGHSH and CDR2 is LQKENI in the germline V gene. Trimming took off 6 bases at V and 8 bases at J, with 13 bases between the two ends. The CDR3 nucleotides are TGTGCCAGCTCCCCGGACAGTAGGGGCTACACCTTC. This translates into CASSPDSRGYTF. Supplemented by reference TRBV18 and TRBJ1-2, the full variable domain reads NAGVMQNPRHLVRRRGQEARLRCSPMKGHSHVYWYRQLPEEGLKFMVYLQKENIIDESGMPKERFSAEFPKEGPSILRIQQVVRGDSAAYFCASSPDSRGYTFGSGTRLTVV.

This clonotype was seen repeatedly, ten times or more. The chain links TRBV3-1 to TRBJ1-1; D unclear. From germline, CDR1 is LGHDT and CDR2 YNNKEL (reference sequence). V was cut by 1 base and J by 1 base, with 10 bases left in between. CDR3 length equals 15 residues. DNA of the CDR3: TGTGCCAGCAGCCAAGGAGTTTTCGGGAACACTGAAGCTTTCTTT. Protein sequence: CASSQGVFGNTEAFF.

This clonotype was counted only a few times. The chain is built from TRBV20-1 and TRBJ2-1, with a tentative D call TRBD1 (5 bases). V dropped 5 bases and J dropped 8 bases, with 22 bases sitting between them. The CDR3 is 15 residues long. The germline V gene encodes CDR1 DFQATT and CDR2 SNEGSKA (reference sequence). The CDR3 DNA reads as TGCAGTGCTTTGGCCCCGCAGGGCTATGGCGATGAGCAGTTCTTC. Its protein product is CSALAPQGYGDEQFF.

The chain couples TRBV20-1 to TRBJ2-5; 12 nucleotides agree with TRBD2. This CDR3 comprises 14 residues. V shed 8 bases and J 2 bases; nucleotides not matched to a gene: 6. Germline CDR1 is DFQATT and CDR2 is SNEGSKA (reference sequence). The CDR3 is CSPGTSGFQETQYF. The CDR3 DNA is TGCAGTCCCGGGACTAGCGGGTTTCAAGAGACCCAGTACTTC.

The sample holds a few counts of this clonotype. The chain has TRBV7-2 and TRBJ2-7, with 9 positions matching TRBD1. This CDR3 has 17 amino acids. Germline V gene sequence: CDR1 SGHTA, CDR2 FQGNSA. Germline trimming cut 4 bases from V and 2 bases from J; bases unmatched to any gene: 12. For the CDR3, the DNA is TGTGCCAGCAGCTCGGGACAGGGCCTACGGGGCACCTACGAGCAGTACTTC. Its translation: CASSSGQGLRGTYEQYF.

This chain connects TRBV9 to TRBJ2-5; 9 bases are a match to TRBD2. Germline CDR1 is SGDLS and CDR2 is YYNGEE. The J segment lost 2 bases and the V segment lost 0 bases, leaving 5 bases of the junction unmatched. The CDR3 consists of 16 residues. CDR3 DNA sequence: TGTGCCAGCAGCGTAGCGAGTAGCGGGGGACAAGAGACCCAGTACTTC. Its translation is CASSVASSGGQETQYF.